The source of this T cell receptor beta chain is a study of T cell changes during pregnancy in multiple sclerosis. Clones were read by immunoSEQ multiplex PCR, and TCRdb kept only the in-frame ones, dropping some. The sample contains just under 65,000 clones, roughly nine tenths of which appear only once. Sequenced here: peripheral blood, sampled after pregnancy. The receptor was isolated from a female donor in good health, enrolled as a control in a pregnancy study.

The CDR3 bases are TGTGCCAGCAGCTTATTTTGGGAAGGGGGAACCCAAGAGACCCAGTACTTC. Its protein product is CASSLFWEGGTQETQYF. This chain connects TRBV11-3 to TRBJ2-5; D may be TRBD1 (6 bases). Germline-derived CDR1 and CDR2 are SGHNT and YENEEA. The CDR3 loop spans 17 amino acids. The V gene lost 2 bases and the J gene lost 1 base, with 17 bases spanning the gap.